Detailed here is one T cell receptor (beta chain). Allocation to cohorts depended on clinical history reported by the participants. Data came from immunoSEQ multiplex PCR; TCRdb stores just in-frame clones and leaves some out. In the table there are 200,000 to 300,000 clones, about 91% of which are singletons. The data belong to a study of blood T cell repertoires in COVID-19. Study information: The analysed material was cDNA or gDNA that came from T cells, B-cell-depleted T cells, or PBMCs.

This receptor was obtained from a woman in her thirties or forties with acute COVID-19. Sequenced sample: PBMCs or T cells enriched from blood (not recorded which).

The CDR3: CASSMPDRADQPQHF. The CDR3 nucleotides read TGCGCCAGCTCTATGCCCGACAGGGCCGATCAGCCCCAGCATTTT. The chain combines TRBV10-2 with TRBJ1-5, with 7 nucleotides matching TRBD1. Germline V gene data show CDR1 as WSHSY and CDR2 as SAAADI. This CDR3 is built from 15 residues. The V and J ends lost 8 bases and 5 bases, in that order; junction bases with no gene match: 12.